This T cell receptor (beta chain) was recorded in a study of T cells after yellow fever vaccination. Findings and caveats of the study: Reappearance after the booster was seen for most primary-vaccination clones, at 95% to 98% CD4 and less than 90% CD8.

In regard to this clonotype: Its specificity is unknown.

TCRdb processed the 5' RACE reads anew with MiXCR; each CDR3 protein has one entry. The sample yields over 250,000 distinct CDR3 sequences, roughly 5.2% seen once. The germline V gene encodes CDR1 MNHEY and CDR2 SVGEGT. CDR3 length: 19 amino acids. V was shortened by 7 bases and J by 6 bases, with 33 bases between the two germline ends. This specimen was CD4+ T cells sorted from PBMCs, taken on the day of the yellow fever booster vaccination. The chain is built from TRBV6-2 or TRBV6-3 and TRBJ1-2, with D possibly matching TRBD1 (5 bases). The TCR was taken from a man between 18 and 35 years old who received the YFV17D yellow fever vaccine. CDR3 nucleotide sequence: TGTGCCAGCATCACACCACCACTGGGGCGCCAAACCCCCGCGAATGGCTACACCTTC. Its translation is CASITPPLGRQTPANGYTF.